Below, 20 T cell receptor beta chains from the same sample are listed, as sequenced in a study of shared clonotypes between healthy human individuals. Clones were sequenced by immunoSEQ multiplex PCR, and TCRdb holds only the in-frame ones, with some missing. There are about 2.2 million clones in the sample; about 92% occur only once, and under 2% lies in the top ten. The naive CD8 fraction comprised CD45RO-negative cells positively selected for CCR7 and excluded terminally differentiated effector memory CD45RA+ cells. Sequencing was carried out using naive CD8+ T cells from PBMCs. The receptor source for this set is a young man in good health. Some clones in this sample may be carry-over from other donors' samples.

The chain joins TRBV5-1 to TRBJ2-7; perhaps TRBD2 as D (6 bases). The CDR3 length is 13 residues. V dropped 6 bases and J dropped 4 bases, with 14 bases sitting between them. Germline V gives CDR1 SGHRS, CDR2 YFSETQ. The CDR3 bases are TGCGCCAGCACTTGGGGGGAGCGATACGAGCAGTACTTC. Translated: CASTWGERYEQYF.

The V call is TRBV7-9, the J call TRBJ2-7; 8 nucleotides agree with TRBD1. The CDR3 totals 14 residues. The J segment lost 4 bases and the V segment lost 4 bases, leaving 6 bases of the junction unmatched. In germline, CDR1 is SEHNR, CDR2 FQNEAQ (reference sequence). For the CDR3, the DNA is TGTGCCAGCAGCTCAGGACAGGGTCATTACGAGCAGTACTTC. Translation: CASSSGQGHYEQYF. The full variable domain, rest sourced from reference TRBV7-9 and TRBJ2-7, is DTGVSQNPRHKITKRGQNVTFRCDPISEHNRLYWYRQTLGQGPEFLTYFQNEAQLEKSRLLSDRFSAERPKGSFSTLEIQRTEQGDSAMYLCASSSGQGHYEQYFGPGTRLTVT.

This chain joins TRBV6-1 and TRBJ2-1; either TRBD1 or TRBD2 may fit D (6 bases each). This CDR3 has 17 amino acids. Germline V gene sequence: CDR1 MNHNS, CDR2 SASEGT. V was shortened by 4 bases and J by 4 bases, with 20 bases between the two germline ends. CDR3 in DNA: TGTGCCAGCAGTGTCCCCCTAGGGGGACTCCATTACAATGAGCAGTTCTTC. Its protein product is CASSVPLGGLHYNEQFF.

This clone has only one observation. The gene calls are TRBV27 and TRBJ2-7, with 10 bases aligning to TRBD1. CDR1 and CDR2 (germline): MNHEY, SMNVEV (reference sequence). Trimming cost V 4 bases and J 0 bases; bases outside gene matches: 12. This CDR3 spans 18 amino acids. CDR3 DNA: TGTGCCAGCAGTTCCCGGGACAGGGGACTTAATATCTCCTACGAGCAGTACTTC. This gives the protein CASSSRDRGLNISYEQYF.

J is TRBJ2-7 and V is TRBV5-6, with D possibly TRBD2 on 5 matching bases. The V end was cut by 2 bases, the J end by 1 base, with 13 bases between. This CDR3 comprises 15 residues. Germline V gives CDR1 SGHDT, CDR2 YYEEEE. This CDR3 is CASSFLAGTSYEQYF. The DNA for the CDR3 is TGTGCCAGCAGCTTCCTTGCGGGCACATCCTACGAGCAGTACTTC. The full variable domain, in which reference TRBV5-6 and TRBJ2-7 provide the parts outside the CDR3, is DAGVTQSPTHLIKTRGQQVTLRCSPKSGHDTVSWYQQALGQGPQFIFQYYEEEERQRGNFPDRFSGHQFPNYSSELNVNALLLGDSALYLCASSFLAGTSYEQYFGPGTRLTVT.

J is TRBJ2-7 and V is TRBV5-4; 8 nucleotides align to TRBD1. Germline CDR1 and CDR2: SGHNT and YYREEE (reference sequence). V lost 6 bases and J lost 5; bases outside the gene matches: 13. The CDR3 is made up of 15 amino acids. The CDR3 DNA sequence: TGTGCCAGCACCCGACTAGGACAGGGTCCCCACGAGCAGTACTTC. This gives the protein CASTRLGQGPHEQYF. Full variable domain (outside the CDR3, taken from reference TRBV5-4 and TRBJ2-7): ETGVTQSPTHLIKTRGQQVTLRCSSQSGHNTVSWYQQALGQGPQFIFQYYREEENGRGNFPPRFSGLQFPNYSSELNVNALELDDSALYLCASTRLGQGPHEQYFGPGTRLTVT.

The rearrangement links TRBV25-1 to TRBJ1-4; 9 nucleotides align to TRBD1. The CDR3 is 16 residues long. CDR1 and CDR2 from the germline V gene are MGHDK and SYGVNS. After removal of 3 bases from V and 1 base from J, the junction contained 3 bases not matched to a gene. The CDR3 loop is CASSEPGQGTNEKLFF. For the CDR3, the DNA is TGTGCCAGCAGTGAGCCGGGACAGGGAACTAATGAAAAACTGTTTTTT.

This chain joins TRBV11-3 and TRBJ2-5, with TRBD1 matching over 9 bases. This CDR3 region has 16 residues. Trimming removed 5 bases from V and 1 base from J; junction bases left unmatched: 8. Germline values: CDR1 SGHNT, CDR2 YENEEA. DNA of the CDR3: TGTGCCAGCAGCCCCAGGACAGGGGCCAGCCAAGAGACCCAGTACTTC. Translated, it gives CASSPRTGASQETQYF.

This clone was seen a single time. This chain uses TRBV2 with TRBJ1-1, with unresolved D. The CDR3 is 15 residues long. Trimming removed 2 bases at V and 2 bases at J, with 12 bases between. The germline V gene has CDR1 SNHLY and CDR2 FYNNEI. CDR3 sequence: CASSELRPVNTEAFF. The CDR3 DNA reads TGTGCCAGCAGTGAACTACGGCCAGTTAACACTGAAGCTTTCTTT.

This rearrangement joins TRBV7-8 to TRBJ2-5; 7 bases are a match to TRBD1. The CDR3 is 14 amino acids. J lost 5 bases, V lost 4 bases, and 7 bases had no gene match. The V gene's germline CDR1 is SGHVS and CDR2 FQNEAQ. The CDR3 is CASSSRGKLETQYF. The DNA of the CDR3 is TGTGCCAGCAGCTCCAGGGGGAAGCTGGAGACCCAGTACTTC.

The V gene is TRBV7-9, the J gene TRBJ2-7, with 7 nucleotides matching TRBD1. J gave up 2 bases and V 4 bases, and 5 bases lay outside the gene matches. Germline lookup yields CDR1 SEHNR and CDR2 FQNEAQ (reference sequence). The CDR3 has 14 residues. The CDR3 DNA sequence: TGTGCCAGCAGCTCAACGGGACAGCCCTACGAGCAGTACTTC. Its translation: CASSSTGQPYEQYF.

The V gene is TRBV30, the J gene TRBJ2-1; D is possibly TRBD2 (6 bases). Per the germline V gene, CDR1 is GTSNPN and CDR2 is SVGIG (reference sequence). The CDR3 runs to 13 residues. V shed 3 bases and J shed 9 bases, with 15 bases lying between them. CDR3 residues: CAWRRGTRGEQFF. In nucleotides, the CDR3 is TGTGCCTGGAGGCGTGGGACTCGCGGTGAGCAGTTCTTC. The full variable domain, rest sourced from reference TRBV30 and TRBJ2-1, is SQTIHQWPATLVQPVGSPLSLECTVEGTSNPNLYWYRQAAGRGLQLLFYSVGIGQISSEVPQNLSASRPQDRQFILSSKKLLLSDSGFYLCAWRRGTRGEQFFGPGTRLTVL.

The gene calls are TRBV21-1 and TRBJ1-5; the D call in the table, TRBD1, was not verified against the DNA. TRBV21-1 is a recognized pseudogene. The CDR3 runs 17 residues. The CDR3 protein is CASSKIRSGGSNQPQHF. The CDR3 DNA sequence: TGTGCCAGCAGCAAGATTCGGTCAGGGGGTAGCAATCAGCCCCAGCATTTT.

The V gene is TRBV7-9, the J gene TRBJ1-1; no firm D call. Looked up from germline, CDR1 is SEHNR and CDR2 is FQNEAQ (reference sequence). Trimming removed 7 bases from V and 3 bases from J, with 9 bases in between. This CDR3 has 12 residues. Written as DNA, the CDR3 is TGTGCCAGCACTTCCCCCCACACTGAAGCTTTCTTT. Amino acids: CASTSPHTEAFF.

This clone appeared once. Here the CDR3 DNA reads TGCGCCAGCAGTGAGGCGGAATCCAACTATGGCTACACCTTC. Residues: CASSEAESNYGYTF. V and J are TRBV10-2 and TRBJ1-2; no clear D gene. The V end was cut by 2 bases, the J end by 2 bases, with 9 bases between. The CDR3 runs 14 residues. The germline gives CDR1 WSHSY, CDR2 SAAADI.

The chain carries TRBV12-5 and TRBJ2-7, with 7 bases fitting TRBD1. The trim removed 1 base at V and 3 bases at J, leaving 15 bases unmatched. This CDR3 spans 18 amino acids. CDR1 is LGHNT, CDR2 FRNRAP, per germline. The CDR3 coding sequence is TGTGCTAGTGGTTTGGCTCCCCTTACGGGGACAGCATACTACGAGCAGTACTTC. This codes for CASGLAPLTGTAYYEQYF.

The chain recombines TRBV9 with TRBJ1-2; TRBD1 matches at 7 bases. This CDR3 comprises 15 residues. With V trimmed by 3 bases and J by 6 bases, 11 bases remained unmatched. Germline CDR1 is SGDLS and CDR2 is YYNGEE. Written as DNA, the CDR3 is TGTGCCAGCAGCGCAGGACAGGTCCCCACGAATGGCTACACCTTC. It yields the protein CASSAGQVPTNGYTF.

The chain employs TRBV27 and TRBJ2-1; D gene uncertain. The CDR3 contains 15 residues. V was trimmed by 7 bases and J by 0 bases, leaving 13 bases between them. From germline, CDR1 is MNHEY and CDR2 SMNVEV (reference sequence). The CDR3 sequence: CASIGSANSYNEQFF. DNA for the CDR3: TGTGCCAGCATTGGAAGCGCGAACTCCTACAATGAGCAGTTCTTC.

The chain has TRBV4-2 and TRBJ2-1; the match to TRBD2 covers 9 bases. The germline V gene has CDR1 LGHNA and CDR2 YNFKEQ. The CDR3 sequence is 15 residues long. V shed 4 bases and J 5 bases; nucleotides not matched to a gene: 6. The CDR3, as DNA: TGTGCCAGCAGCCCCCCCGGGACTAGCCACAATGAGCAGTTCTTC. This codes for CASSPPGTSHNEQFF.

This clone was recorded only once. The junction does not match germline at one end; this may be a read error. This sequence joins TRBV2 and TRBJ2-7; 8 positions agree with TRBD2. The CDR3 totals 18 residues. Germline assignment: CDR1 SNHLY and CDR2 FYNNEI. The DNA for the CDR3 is TGTGCCAGCGGTGAGGACCCAGGGGCGCGGGGGGACTCCTACGAGCAGTACTTC. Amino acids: CASGEDPGARGDSYEQYF.